The 9 T cell receptor beta chains below come from one sample, sequenced in a study of early T cells in non-severe SARS-CoV-2 infection. TCRdb itself ran the 5' RACE reads through MiXCR, one entry per CDR3 protein. The table lists about 71,000 distinct CDR3 sequences, around 12% of them singletons, with 2.7% in the top ten. The starting material was whole blood, obtained at baseline. The receptor source for this set is an adult who was a healthcare worker with PCR-confirmed SARS-CoV-2 infection or an uninfected control (not recorded which).

This clonotype turned up a few times. This chain joins TRBV20-1 and TRBJ2-7; D gene uncertain. From germline, CDR1 is DFQATT and CDR2 SNEGSKA (reference sequence). The CDR3 is 11 amino acids. With 6 bases removed from V and 1 base from J, the gap between germline ends came to 7 bases. CDR3 residues: CSAVLSYEQYF. The CDR3, as DNA: TGCAGTGCGGTATTGTCCTACGAGCAGTACTTC.

This clonotype has a handful of counts. The genes are TRBV20-1 and TRBJ2-5; D may be TRBD2 (6 bases). The CDR3 runs 14 residues. Germline V gene data show CDR1 as DFQATT and CDR2 as SNEGSKA (reference sequence). V lost 6 bases to trimming and J lost 3 bases, with 17 bases between them. The CDR3 region is CSATPAGLKETQYF. The CDR3 DNA follows: TGCAGTGCCACCCCCGCGGGGCTAAAAGAGACCCAGTACTTC.

The chain links TRBV6-5 to TRBJ2-7, with 9 bases fitting TRBD1. Germline V gene data show CDR1 as MNHEY and CDR2 as SVGAGI. Trimming cost V 5 bases and J 5 bases; bases outside gene matches: 10. The CDR3 consists of 15 residues. The CDR3 sequence is CASSRAGQGFHEQYF. The CDR3, as DNA: TGTGCCAGCAGTCGTGCGGGACAGGGATTCCACGAGCAGTACTTC.

This clonotype occurred many times. The chain uses TRBV14 and TRBJ1-2; 7 nucleotides align to TRBD1. V was pared by 3 bases and J by 3 bases, with 16 bases of the junction left unmatched. Germline loops: CDR1 SGHDN, CDR2 FVKESK. This CDR3 is built from 18 residues. CDR3 nucleotides: TGTGCCAGCAGCCACACAGGCTTAGGGGGCAGCCCGCACTATGGCTACACCTTC. Its translation: CASSHTGLGGSPHYGYTF.

J is TRBJ2-5 and V is TRBV28, with D hard to call. Germline CDR1 and CDR2: MDHEN and SYDVKM. The CDR3 totals 12 residues. Trimming took 6 bases from V and 5 from J, leaving 10 bases between them. The CDR3 sequence: CASRGSVETQYF. The CDR3 coding sequence is TGTGCCAGCAGAGGGTCGGTGGAGACCCAGTACTTC.

The J gene is TRBJ2-3, the V gene TRBV11-2, with 7 bases that match TRBD2. The J segment lost 2 bases and the V segment lost 1 base, leaving 6 bases of the junction unmatched. The CDR3 is 16 amino acids. CDR1 SGHAT and CDR2 FQNNGV come from the germline V gene. The CDR3 loop is CASSLVGLQNTDTQYF. The CDR3 DNA follows: TGTGCCAGCAGCTTAGTGGGACTACAAAACACAGATACGCAGTATTTT.

There are a few counts of this clonotype. The CDR3 region has the DNA TGTGCCAGTAGTATGTCCACCTTACGCAATGAGCAGTTCTTC. Amino acid sequence: CASSMSTLRNEQFF. The chain links TRBV19 to TRBJ2-1; unclear D gene. The germline gives CDR1 LNHDA, CDR2 SQIVND (reference sequence). The V end lost 3 bases, the J end lost 6 bases, and 12 bases lay between the germline ends. The CDR3 has 14 amino acids.

This clonotype was recorded a few times. The genes are TRBV5-4 and TRBJ2-5; 9 bases line up with TRBD1. The CDR3 spans 14 residues. Unmatched junction bases numbered 4, after V lost 4 bases and J lost 3 bases. Per germline, CDR1 SGHNT and CDR2 YYREEE (reference sequence). The CDR3 protein is CASSTQGAKETQYF. CDR3 bases: TGTGCCAGCAGCACACAGGGGGCCAAAGAGACCCAGTACTTC. Drawing the rest from reference TRBV5-4 and TRBJ2-5, the complete variable domain is ETGVTQSPTHLIKTRGQQVTLRCSSQSGHNTVSWYQQALGQGPQFIFQYYREEENGRGNFPPRFSGLQFPNYSSELNVNALELDDSALYLCASSTQGAKETQYFGPGTRLLVL.

The chain uses TRBV27 and TRBJ1-1; possibly TRBD1 for D (5 bases). CDR3 length equals 13 residues. The V gene lost 5 bases and the J gene lost 3 bases, with 10 bases spanning the gap. The germline CDR1 and CDR2 sequences are MNHEY and SMNVEV (reference sequence). The CDR3: CASSKSRDTEAFF. Here the CDR3 DNA reads TGTGCCAGCAGTAAATCCAGGGACACTGAAGCTTTCTTT.